The rows below give T cell receptor beta chains drawn from one sample of a study of blood T cell repertoires in COVID-19. Measured with immunoSEQ multiplex PCR; TCRdb has only the in-frame clones, and not every one. The data contain fewer than 200,000 clones, 88% of them singletons. The sample consisted of peripheral blood. The receptors here all came from a man aged 60 to 75 with acute or convalescent COVID-19. The CDR3 runs from the conserved cysteine through the conserved F or W. The D gene is left open where the match is weak. Expanded clones get a size class; other rows say once, few or many, or leave the size out.

-,TRBJ1-2,TRBV5-1,TRBD1,CASSLRSTGVDGYTF,TGCGCCAGCAGTTTGCGATCTACAGGGGTTGATGGCTACACCTTC
-,TRBJ1-1,TRBV3-1/TRBV3-2,-,CASSRRGGTEAFF,TGTGCCAGCAGCCGCCGGGGAGGGACGGAAGCTTTCTTT
-,TRBJ2-2,TRBV5-4,-,CASSLAGTNTGELFF,TGTGCCAGCAGCTTGGCGGGAACGAACACCGGGGAGCTGTTTTTT
few,TRBJ2-1,TRBV7-3,TRBD1,CASSLGAGGGYNEQFF,TGTGCCAGCAGCTTAGGTGCAGGGGGCGGTTACAATGAGCAGTTCTTC
-,TRBJ2-1,TRBV6-5,TRBD1,CASSYSETGAYNEQFF,TGTGCCAGCAGTTACTCGGAGACAGGGGCCTACAATGAGCAGTTCTTC
few,TRBJ1-5,TRBV4-1,TRBD1,CASSQSNDRGNQPQHF,TGCGCCAGCAGCCAAAGTAATGACAGGGGCAATCAGCCCCAGCATTTT
-,TRBJ1-5,TRBV5-5,-,CASSLEYSNQPQHF,TGTGCCAGCAGCTTAGAGTATAGCAATCAGCCCCAGCATTTT
once,TRBJ1-1,TRBV27,-,CASSLGPGNTEAFF,TGTGCCAGCAGTTTAGGGCCAGGGAACACTGAAGCTTTCTTT
-,TRBJ1-1,TRBV2,TRBD1,CASSRQGALTEAFF,TGTGCCAGCAGTCGACAGGGGGCGCTCACTGAAGCTTTCTTT
-,TRBJ2-5,TRBV7-9,-,CASSPGHLYQETQYF,TGTGCCAGCAGCCCTGGACACTTGTACCAAGAGACCCAGTACTTC
-,TRBJ1-1,TRBV12-3/TRBV12-4,-,CASSLGARTEAFF,TGTGCCAGCAGTTTAGGGGCTCGCACTGAAGCTTTCTTT
-,TRBJ2-3,TRBV18,TRBD2,CASSPPGLLGTDTQYF,TGTGCCAGCTCACCACCGGGACTACTCGGTACAGATACGCAGTATTTT
-,TRBJ2-1,TRBV11-3,-,CASSFYGSSYNEQFF,TGTGCCAGCAGCTTTTATGGGAGCTCCTACAATGAGCAGTTCTTC
-,TRBJ2-5,TRBV9,TRBD2,CASSVTRGGGETQYF,TGTGCCAGCAGCGTAACACGCGGGGGGGGAGAGACCCAGTACTTC
-,TRBJ1-5,TRBV5-1,-,CASSLYTGGNQPQHF,TGCGCCAGCAGCTTGTATACGGGAGGAAATCAGCCCCAGCATTTT
-,TRBJ1-1,TRBV5-1,TRBD1,CASSFGPPTGADTEAFF,TGCGCCAGCAGCTTTGGGCCCCCAACAGGGGCGGACACTGAAGCTTTCTTT
-,TRBJ1-2,TRBV12-3/TRBV12-4,TRBD1,CASSLRQGIGYTF,TGTGCCAGCAGTTTACGACAGGGCATTGGCTACACCTTC
-,TRBJ1-4,TRBV12-5,-,CASGLVHEKLFF,TGTGCTAGTGGTTTGGTACACGAAAAACTGTTTTTT
-,TRBJ2-7,TRBV4-1,TRBD1,CASSLRGQGVYEQYF,TGCGCCAGCAGCCTCCGCGGACAGGGGGTTTACGAGCAGTACTTC
-,TRBJ2-5,TRBV7-6,TRBD1,CASSSGQAGETQYF,TGTGCCAGCAGCTCGGGACAGGCCGGAGAGACCCAGTACTTC
-,TRBJ1-2,TRBV19,TRBD1,CATHGQVNYGYTF,TGTGCCACCCACGGACAGGTCAACTATGGCTACACCTTC
-,TRBJ2-2,TRBV5-1,TRBD2,CASGGLADTGELFF,TGCGCCAGCGGGGGACTAGCGGACACCGGGGAGCTGTTTTTT
-,TRBJ1-2,TRBV19,TRBD1,CASSATGDYGYTF,TGTGCCAGTAGCGCAACAGGGGACTATGGCTACACCTTC
-,TRBJ2-5,TRBV13,-,CASSLPNQETQYF,TGTGCCAGCAGCTTACCCAACCAAGAGACCCAGTACTTC
once,TRBJ1-3,TRBV6-5,-,CASSPLTFSGNTIYF,TGTGCCAGCTCCCCACTCACCTTCTCTGGAAACACCATATATTTT
-,TRBJ2-2,TRBV5-1,TRBD2,CASSFFGTSENTGELFF,TGCGCCAGCAGCTTCTTTGGGACTAGCGAGAACACCGGGGAGCTGTTTTTT
-,TRBJ2-2,TRBV6-4,-,CASSEQMNTGELFF,TGTGCCAGCAGTGAACAAATGAACACCGGGGAGCTGTTTTTT
-,TRBJ1-2,TRBV6-5,-,CASSYDGLGGYTF,TGTGCCAGCAGTTACGACGGACTAGGAGGCTACACCTTC
-,TRBJ1-2,TRBV24-1,TRBD1,CATSGAGGNYGYTF,TGTGCCACCAGTGGGGCAGGGGGTAACTATGGCTACACCTTC
-,TRBJ2-7,TRBV6-2/TRBV6-3,-,CASSYSGLAPEQYF,TGTGCCAGCAGTTACAGCGGGCTAGCGCCGGAGCAGTACTTC